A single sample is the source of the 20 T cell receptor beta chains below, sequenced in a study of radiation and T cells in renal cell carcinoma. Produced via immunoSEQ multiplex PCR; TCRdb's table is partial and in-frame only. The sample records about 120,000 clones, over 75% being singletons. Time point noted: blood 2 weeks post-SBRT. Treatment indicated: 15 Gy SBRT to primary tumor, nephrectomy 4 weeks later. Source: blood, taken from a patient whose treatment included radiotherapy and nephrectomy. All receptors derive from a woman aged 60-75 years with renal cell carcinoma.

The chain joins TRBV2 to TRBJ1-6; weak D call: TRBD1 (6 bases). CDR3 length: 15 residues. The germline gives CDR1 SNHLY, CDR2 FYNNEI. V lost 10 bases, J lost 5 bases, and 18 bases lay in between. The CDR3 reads CATITRDNNNSPLHF. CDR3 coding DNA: TGTGCCACTATTACCCGGGACAACAATAATTCACCCCTCCACTTT.

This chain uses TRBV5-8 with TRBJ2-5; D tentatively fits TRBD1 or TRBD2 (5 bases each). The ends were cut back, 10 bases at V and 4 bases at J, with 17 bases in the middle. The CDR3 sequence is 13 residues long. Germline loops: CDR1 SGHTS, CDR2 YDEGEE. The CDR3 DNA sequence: TGTGCCTCCGGGACGTGGGGTGGAGAGACCCAGTACTTC. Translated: CASGTWGGETQYF. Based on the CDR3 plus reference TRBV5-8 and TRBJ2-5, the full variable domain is EAGVTQSPTHLIKTRGQQATLRCSPISGHTSVYWYQQALGLGLQFLLWYDEGEERNRGNFPPRFSGRQFPNYSSELNVNALELEDSALYLCASGTWGGETQYFGPGTRLLVL.

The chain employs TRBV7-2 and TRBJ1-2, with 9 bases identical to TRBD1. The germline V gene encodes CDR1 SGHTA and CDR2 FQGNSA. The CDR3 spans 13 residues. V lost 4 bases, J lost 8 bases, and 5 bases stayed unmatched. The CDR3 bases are TGTGCCAGCAGCTCCTGGACAGGGGTGGGCTACACCTTC. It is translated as CASSSWTGVGYTF. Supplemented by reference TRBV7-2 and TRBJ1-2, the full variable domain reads GAGVSQSPSNKVTEKGKDVELRCDPISGHTALYWYRQSLGQGLEFLIYFQGNSAPDKSGLPSDRFSAERTGGSVSTLTIQRTQQEDSAVYLCASSSWTGVGYTFGSGTRLTVV.

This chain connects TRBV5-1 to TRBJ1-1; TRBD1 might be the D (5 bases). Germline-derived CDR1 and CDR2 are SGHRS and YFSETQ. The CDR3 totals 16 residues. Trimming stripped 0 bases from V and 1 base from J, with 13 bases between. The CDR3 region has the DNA TGCGCCAGCAGCTTGGGGCAGGGTTTTGGGAACACTGAAGCTTTCTTT. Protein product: CASSLGQGFGNTEAFF.

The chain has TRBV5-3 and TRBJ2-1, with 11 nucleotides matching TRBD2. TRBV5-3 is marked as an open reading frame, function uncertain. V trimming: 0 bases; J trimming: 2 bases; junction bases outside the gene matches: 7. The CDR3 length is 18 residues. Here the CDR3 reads CARSLEASGGPAYNEQFF. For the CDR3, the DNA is TGTGCCAGAAGCTTGGAGGCTAGCGGGGGGCCCGCCTACAATGAGCAGTTCTTC.

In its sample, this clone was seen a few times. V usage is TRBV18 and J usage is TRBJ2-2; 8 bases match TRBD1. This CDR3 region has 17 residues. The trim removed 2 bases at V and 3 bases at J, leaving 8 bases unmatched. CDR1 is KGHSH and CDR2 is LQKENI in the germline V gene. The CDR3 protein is CASSPSRGRADTGELFF. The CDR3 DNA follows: TGTGCCAGCTCACCATCCAGGGGGCGTGCGGACACCGGGGAGCTGTTTTTT.

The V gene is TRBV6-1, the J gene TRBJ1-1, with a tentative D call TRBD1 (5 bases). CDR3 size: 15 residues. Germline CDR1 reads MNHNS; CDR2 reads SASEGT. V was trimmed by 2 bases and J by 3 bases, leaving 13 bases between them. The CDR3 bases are TGTGCCAGCAGTGAATGGGGGGGTGCCTACACTGAAGCTTTCTTT. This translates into CASSEWGGAYTEAFF.

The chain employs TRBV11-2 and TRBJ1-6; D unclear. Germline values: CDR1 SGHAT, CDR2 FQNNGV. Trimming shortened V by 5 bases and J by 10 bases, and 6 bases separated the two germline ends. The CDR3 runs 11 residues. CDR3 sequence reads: CASSLQSPLHF. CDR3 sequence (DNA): TGTGCCAGCAGCCTACAGTCACCCCTCCACTTT.

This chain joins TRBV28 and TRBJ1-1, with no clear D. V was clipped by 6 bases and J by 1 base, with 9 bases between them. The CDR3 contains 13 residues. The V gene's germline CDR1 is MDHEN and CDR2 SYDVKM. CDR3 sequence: CASSYRRNTEAFF. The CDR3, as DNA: TGTGCCAGCAGCTATAGGAGGAACACTGAAGCTTTCTTT.

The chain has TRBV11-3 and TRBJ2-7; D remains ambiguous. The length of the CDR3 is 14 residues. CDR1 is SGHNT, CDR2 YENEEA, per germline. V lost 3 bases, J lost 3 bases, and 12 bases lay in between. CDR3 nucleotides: TGTGCCAGCAGCTTCGGCGGAGCCGACTACGAGCAGTACTTC. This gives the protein CASSFGGADYEQYF.

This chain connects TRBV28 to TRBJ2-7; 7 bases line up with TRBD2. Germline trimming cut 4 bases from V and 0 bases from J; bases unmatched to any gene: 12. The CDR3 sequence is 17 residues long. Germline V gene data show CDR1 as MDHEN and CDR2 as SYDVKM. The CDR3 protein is CASSSHGARDYSYEQYF. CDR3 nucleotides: TGTGCCAGCAGTTCTCACGGGGCCAGGGACTACTCCTACGAGCAGTACTTC.

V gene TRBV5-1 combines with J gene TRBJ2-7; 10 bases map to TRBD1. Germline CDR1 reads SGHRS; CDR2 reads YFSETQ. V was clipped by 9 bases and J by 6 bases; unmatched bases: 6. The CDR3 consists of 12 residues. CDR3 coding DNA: TGCGCCACCTCGACAGGGGGCGGCGAGCAGTACTTC. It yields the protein CATSTGGGEQYF. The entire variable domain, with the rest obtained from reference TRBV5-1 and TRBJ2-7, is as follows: KAGVTQTPRYLIKTRGQQVTLSCSPISGHRSVSWYQQTPGQGLQFLFEYFSETQRNKGNFPGRFSGRQFSNSRSEMNVSTLELGDSALYLCATSTGGGEQYFGPGTRLTVT.

CDR3 in amino acids: CASSRGTGNTEAFF. DNA of the CDR3: TGTGCCAGCAGCAGAGGGACAGGGAACACTGAAGCTTTCTTT. This chain uses TRBV6-5 with TRBJ1-1, with 8 bases fitting TRBD1. The V gene's germline CDR1 is MNHEY and CDR2 SVGAGI. The CDR3 runs to 14 residues. J lost 1 base, V lost 6 bases, and 4 bases had no gene match.

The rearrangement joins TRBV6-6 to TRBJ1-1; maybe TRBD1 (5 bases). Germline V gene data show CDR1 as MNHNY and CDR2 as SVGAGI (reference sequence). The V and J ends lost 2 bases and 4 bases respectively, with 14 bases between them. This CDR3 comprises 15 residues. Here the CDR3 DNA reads TGTGCCAGCAGTTACAGAGGGGACGGTATCACTGAAGCTTTCTTT. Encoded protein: CASSYRGDGITEAFF.

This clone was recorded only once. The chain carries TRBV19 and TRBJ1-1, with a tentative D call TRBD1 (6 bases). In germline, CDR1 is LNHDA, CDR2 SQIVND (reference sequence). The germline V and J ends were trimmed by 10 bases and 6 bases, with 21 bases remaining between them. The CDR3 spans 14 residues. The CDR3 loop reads CATGQTLVESEAFF. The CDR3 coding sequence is TGTGCCACTGGACAGACCCTAGTCGAATCTGAAGCTTTCTTT.

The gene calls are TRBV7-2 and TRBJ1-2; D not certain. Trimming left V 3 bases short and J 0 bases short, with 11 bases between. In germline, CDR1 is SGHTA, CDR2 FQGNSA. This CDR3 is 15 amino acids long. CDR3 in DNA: TGTGCCAGCAGCTTGTCCCCGGGTTCTAACTATGGCTACACCTTC. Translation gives CASSLSPGSNYGYTF. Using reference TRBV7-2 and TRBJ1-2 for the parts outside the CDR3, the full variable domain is GAGVSQSPSNKVTEKGKDVELRCDPISGHTALYWYRQSLGQGLEFLIYFQGNSAPDKSGLPSDRFSAERTGGSVSTLTIQRTQQEDSAVYLCASSLSPGSNYGYTFGSGTRLTVV.

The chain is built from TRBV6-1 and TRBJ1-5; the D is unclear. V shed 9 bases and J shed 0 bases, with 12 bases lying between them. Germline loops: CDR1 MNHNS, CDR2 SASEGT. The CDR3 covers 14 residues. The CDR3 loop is CASTAAYSNQPQHF. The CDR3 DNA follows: TGTGCCAGTACGGCGGCCTATAGCAATCAGCCCCAGCATTTT.

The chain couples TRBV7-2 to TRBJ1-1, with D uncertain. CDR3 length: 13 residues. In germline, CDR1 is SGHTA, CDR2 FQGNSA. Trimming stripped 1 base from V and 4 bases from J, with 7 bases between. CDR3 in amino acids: CASSLGGGTEAFF. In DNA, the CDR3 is TGTGCCAGCAGCTTAGGGGGAGGCACTGAAGCTTTCTTT. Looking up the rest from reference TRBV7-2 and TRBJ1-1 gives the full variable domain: GAGVSQSPSNKVTEKGKDVELRCDPISGHTALYWYRQSLGQGLEFLIYFQGNSAPDKSGLPSDRFSAERTGGSVSTLTIQRTQQEDSAVYLCASSLGGGTEAFFGQGTRLTVV.

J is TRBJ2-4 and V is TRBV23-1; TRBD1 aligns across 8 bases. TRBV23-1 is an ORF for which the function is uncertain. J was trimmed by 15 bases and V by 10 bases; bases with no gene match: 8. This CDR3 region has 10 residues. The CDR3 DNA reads TGCGCCAAATCAGGGGGCCCGCCGTACTTC. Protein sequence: CAKSGGPPYF.

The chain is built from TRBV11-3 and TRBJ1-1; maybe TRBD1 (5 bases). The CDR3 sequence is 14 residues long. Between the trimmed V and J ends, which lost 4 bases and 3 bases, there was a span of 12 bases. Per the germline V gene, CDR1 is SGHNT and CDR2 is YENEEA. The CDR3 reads CASSSGAGDTEAFF. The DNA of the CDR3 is TGTGCCAGCAGCTCGGGCGCGGGGGACACTGAAGCTTTCTTT.